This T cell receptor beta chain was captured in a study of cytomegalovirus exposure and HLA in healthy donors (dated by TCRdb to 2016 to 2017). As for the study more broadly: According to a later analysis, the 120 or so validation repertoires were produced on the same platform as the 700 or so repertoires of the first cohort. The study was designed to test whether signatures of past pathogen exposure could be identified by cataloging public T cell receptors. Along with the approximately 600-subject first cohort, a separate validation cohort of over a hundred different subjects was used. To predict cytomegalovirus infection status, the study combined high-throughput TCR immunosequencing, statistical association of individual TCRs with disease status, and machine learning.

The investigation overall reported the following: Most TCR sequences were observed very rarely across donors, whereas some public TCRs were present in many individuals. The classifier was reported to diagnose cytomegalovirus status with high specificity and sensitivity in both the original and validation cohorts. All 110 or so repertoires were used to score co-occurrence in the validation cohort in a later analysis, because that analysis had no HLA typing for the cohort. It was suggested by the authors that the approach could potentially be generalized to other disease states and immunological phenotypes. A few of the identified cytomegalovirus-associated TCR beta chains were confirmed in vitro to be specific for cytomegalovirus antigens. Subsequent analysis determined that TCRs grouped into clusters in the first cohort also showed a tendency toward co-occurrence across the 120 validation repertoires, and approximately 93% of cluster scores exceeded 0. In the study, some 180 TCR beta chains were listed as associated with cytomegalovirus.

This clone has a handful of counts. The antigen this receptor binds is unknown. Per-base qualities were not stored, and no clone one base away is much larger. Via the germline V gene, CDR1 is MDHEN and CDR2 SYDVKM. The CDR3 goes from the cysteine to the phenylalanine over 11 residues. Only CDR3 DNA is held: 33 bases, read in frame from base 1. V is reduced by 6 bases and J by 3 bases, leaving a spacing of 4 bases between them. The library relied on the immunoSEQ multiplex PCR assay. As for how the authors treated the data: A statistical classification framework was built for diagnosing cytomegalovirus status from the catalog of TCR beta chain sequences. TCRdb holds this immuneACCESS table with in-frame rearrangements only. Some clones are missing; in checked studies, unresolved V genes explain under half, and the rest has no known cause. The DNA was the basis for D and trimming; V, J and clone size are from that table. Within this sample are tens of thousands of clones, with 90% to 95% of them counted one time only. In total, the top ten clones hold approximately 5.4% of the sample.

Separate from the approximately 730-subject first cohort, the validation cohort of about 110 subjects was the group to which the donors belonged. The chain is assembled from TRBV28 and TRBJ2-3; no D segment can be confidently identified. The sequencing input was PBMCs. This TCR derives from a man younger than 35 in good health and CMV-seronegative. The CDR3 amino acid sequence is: CASSLTDTQYF. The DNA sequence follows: TGTGCCAGCAGCCTTACAGATACGCAGTATTTT. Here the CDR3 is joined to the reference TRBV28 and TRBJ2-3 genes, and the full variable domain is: DVKVTQSSRYLVKRTGEKVFLECVQDMDHENMFWYRQDPGLGLRLIYFSYDVKMKEKGDIPEGYSVSREKKERFSLILESASTNQTSMYLCASSLTDTQYFGPGTRLTVL.